A single sample is the source of the 17 T cell receptor beta chains below, sequenced in a study of T cells in Graves' hyperthyroidism and ophthalmopathy. What was amplified from RNA transcripts were TCR beta CDR3 regions. RT-PCR in the first round (using the HTBI primer set) targeted the TCR CDR3. TCRdb re-analysed the multiplex PCR reads in MiXCR, keeping a single row per CDR3 protein. The data hold around 210,000 distinct CDR3 sequences, with roughly 17% observed a single time. The sequenced material came from blood. These receptors were collected from a woman aged 45-65 years with Graves' hyperthyroidism.

Many counts were recorded for this clonotype. This chain joins TRBV11-3 and TRBJ2-1; TRBD1 matches 12 bases. There are 18 residues in the CDR3. Germline V gives CDR1 SGHNT, CDR2 YENEEA. Trimming at V came to 5 bases and at J to 1 base, leaving 9 bases not matched to a gene. DNA of the CDR3: TGTGCCAGCAGCCCAGGGACAGGGGGCTCAAGGTCCTACAATGAGCAGTTCTTC. Translating it yields CASSPGTGGSRSYNEQFF.

This clonotype was observed at least ten times. The genes are TRBV28 and TRBJ1-5; D unresolved. CDR1 is MDHEN and CDR2 is SYDVKM in the germline V gene. The CDR3 consists of 14 residues. Trimming took 5 bases from V and 5 from J, leaving 13 bases between them. CDR3 nucleotides: TGTGCCAGCAGTATTGGACGGTGGGATCAGCCCCAGCATTTT. It is translated as CASSIGRWDQPQHF.

This clonotype has just a few counts. The chain has TRBV20-1 and TRBJ2-2; 9 nucleotides line up with TRBD1. The length of the CDR3 is 16 residues. Germline loops: CDR1 DFQATT, CDR2 SNEGSKA (reference sequence). V gave up 1 base and J gave up 7 bases; unmatched junction bases: 10. The CDR3 nucleotides are TGCAGTGCTAGAGGCCGAGCACAGGGGGCTAGCGGGGAGCTGTTTTTT. Amino acids: CSARGRAQGASGELFF.

The chain employs TRBV11-2 and TRBJ2-3, with TRBD2 matching 13 bases. CDR1 and CDR2 (germline): SGHAT, FQNNGV. V shed 1 base and J 0 bases; nucleotides not matched to a gene: 7. CDR3 length: 19 amino acids. CDR3 DNA: TGTGCCAGCAGCTTAGGGTTGGGACTAGCGGGGCCTAGCACAGATACGCAGTATTTT. Translating it yields CASSLGLGLAGPSTDTQYF.

This clonotype was counted a few times. This rearrangement joins TRBV27 to TRBJ1-2, with D tentatively TRBD1 (5 bases). Germline V CDR1 and CDR2: MNHEY, SMNVEV (reference sequence). This CDR3 is built from 14 residues. The germline V and J ends were trimmed by 0 bases and 4 bases, with 9 bases remaining between them. The CDR3: CASSLSVTAYGYTF. In nucleotides, the CDR3 is TGTGCCAGCAGTTTATCTGTGACAGCCTATGGCTACACCTTC.

This clonotype was recorded a few times. This sequence joins TRBV20-1 and TRBJ1-1, with D uncertain. This CDR3 is 11 amino acids long. The germline V gene encodes CDR1 DFQATT and CDR2 SNEGSKA (reference sequence). The CDR3: CRARRFAEAFF. The CDR3 DNA is TGCAGGGCACGGAGATTTGCTGAAGCTTTCTTT.

The chain couples TRBV29-1 to TRBJ2-7; 9 bases align to TRBD1. This CDR3 is 14 amino acids long. After removal of 5 bases from V and 1 base from J, the junction contained 6 bases not matched to a gene. From germline, CDR1 is SQVTM and CDR2 ANQGSEA. Here the CDR3 DNA reads TGCAGCGTTTCCTCGACAGGGGGATCCTACGAGCAGTACTTC. Translation gives CSVSSTGGSYEQYF.

The V call is TRBV20-1, the J call TRBJ2-7; 8 bases align to TRBD2. The CDR3 spans 15 residues. V lost 6 bases to trimming and J lost 1 base; unmatched junction nucleotides: 11. CDR1 and CDR2 (germline): DFQATT, SNEGSKA (reference sequence). The CDR3 sequence: CSAPSSGHNSYEQYF. Written as DNA, the CDR3 is TGCAGTGCACCGTCTAGCGGGCATAATTCCTACGAGCAGTACTTC.

This clonotype has a count of ten or more. The V and J genes are TRBV6-2 or TRBV6-3 and TRBJ2-1; possibly TRBD1 or TRBD2 for D (5 bases each). The CDR3 contains 14 residues. Looked up from germline, CDR1 is MNHEY and CDR2 is SVGEGT. V was clipped by 6 bases and J by 8 bases, with 17 bases between them. The CDR3 is CASRLTLSGHEQFF. The CDR3 nucleotides read TGTGCCAGCAGACTCACGCTCTCGGGACATGAGCAGTTCTTC.

This clonotype was seen ten or more times. The V gene is TRBV2, the J gene TRBJ1-1; possibly TRBD1 for D (5 bases). The germline V gene encodes CDR1 SNHLY and CDR2 FYNNEI. This CDR3 region has 15 residues. V was pared by 4 bases and J by 3 bases, with 15 bases between. The chain's CDR3 is CASSGDLYTDTEAFF. The CDR3 DNA reads as TGTGCCAGCAGTGGGGACCTTTACACGGACACTGAAGCTTTCTTT.

This clonotype was seen repeatedly, ten times or more. V is TRBV12-3 or TRBV12-4 and J is TRBJ2-3; 7 nucleotides match TRBD2. The CDR3 is 14 residues long. V gave up 7 bases and J gave up 0 bases; unmatched junction bases: 4. The CDR3: CASMRRGSTDTQYF. CDR3 DNA: TGTGCCAGCATGAGGCGGGGGAGCACAGATACGCAGTATTTT.

The chain combines TRBV30 with TRBJ2-3; unclear D gene. The germline CDR1 and CDR2 sequences are GTSNPN and SVGIG (reference sequence). V was trimmed by 4 bases and J by 8 bases, leaving 16 bases between them. The CDR3 has 13 amino acids. The CDR3 region is CAWMPLGKGTQYF. The CDR3, as DNA: TGTGCCTGGATGCCGCTAGGGAAGGGTACGCAGTATTTT. Full variable domain (remainder filled in from reference TRBV30 and TRBJ2-3): SQTIHQWPATLVQPVGSPLSLECTVEGTSNPNLYWYRQAAGRGLQLLFYSVGIGQISSEVPQNLSASRPQDRQFILSSKKLLLSDSGFYLCAWMPLGKGTQYFGPGTRLTVL.

There are many counts of this clonotype. The chain employs TRBV27 and TRBJ2-5, with TRBD2 identical over 11 bases. The V gene's germline CDR1 is MNHEY and CDR2 SMNVEV (reference sequence). The junction had 2 bases not matched to a gene; V was cut back by 8 bases and J by 3 bases. CDR3 length: 13 amino acids. The CDR3 coding sequence is TGTGCCAGCCGGGGACTAGCGGAAGAGACCCAGTACTTC. Protein sequence: CASRGLAEETQYF.

This clonotype was seen ten or more times. V gene TRBV27 combines with J gene TRBJ2-7; D is undetermined. Germline CDR1 and CDR2: MNHEY and SMNVEV (reference sequence). Trimming removed 4 bases from V and 1 base from J, with 11 bases in between. The CDR3 spans 14 residues. In nucleotides, the CDR3 is TGTGCCAGCAGTTCCGGGCTCAATTCCTACGAGCAGTACTTC. This translates into CASSSGLNSYEQYF.

The sample holds a few counts of this clonotype. V usage is TRBV10-3 and J usage is TRBJ2-7, with 7 positions matching TRBD2. This CDR3 region has 14 residues. Germline CDR1 and CDR2: ENHRY and SYGVKD. V was clipped by 6 bases and J by 0 bases; unmatched bases: 5. CDR3: CAISTSEGSYEQYF. In DNA, the CDR3 is TGTGCCATCAGCACTAGCGAGGGCTCCTACGAGCAGTACTTC.

This chain links TRBV19 with TRBJ1-1; D not resolved. V lost 1 base and J lost 4, with 16 bases in between. CDR3 length: 16 amino acids. CDR1 LNHDA and CDR2 SQIVND come from the germline V gene (reference sequence). The CDR3 DNA reads as TGTGCCAGTAGTATAGGTACAGCTAGTCGTAGCACTGAAGCTTTCTTT. Its protein is CASSIGTASRSTEAFF.

There are a few counts of this clonotype. Here the CDR3 omits its conserved ending phenylalanine or tryptophan, so a read error is the likely source. The rearrangement uses TRBV20-1 and TRBJ1-1; 9 nucleotides line up with TRBD1. The junction had 6 bases not matched to a gene; V was cut back by 0 bases and J by 1 base. Germline V CDR1 and CDR2: DFQATT, SNEGSKA (reference sequence). The CDR3 length is 16 residues. In DNA form, the CDR3 reads TGCAGTGCTAGAGAACTGGGACAGGGACAGAACACTGAAGCTTTCCTT. Its translation is CSARELGQGQNTEAFL.